Listed here are 16 T cell receptor beta chains from one sample, sequenced in a study of cytomegalovirus exposure and HLA in healthy donors. The primer mix had 60 Vbeta and 13 Jbeta primers. Sequenced by immunoSEQ multiplex PCR; TCRdb stores in-frame clones only, minus some. The table includes about 150,000 clones, approximately 79% detected once. Sequenced material: PBMCs. All receptors derive from a man aged 45-65 years in good health and CMV-seropositive.

The chain uses TRBV11-2 and TRBJ1-2, with 9 bases matching TRBD1. CDR3 length: 14 residues. In germline, CDR1 is SGHAT, CDR2 FQNNGV. With V trimmed by 1 base and J by 3 bases, 0 bases remained unmatched. The CDR3 spells CASSLGDRDYGYTF. The CDR3 nucleotides read TGTGCCAGCAGCTTAGGGGACAGGGACTATGGCTACACCTTC. Filled out from reference TRBV11-2 and TRBJ1-2, the complete variable domain reads EAGVAQSPRYKIIEKRQSVAFWCNPISGHATLYWYQQILGQGPKLLIQFQNNGVVDDSQLPKDRFSAERLKGVDSTLKIQPAKLEDSAVYLCASSLGDRDYGYTFGSGTRLTVV.

J is TRBJ1-1 and V is TRBV29-1; maybe TRBD1 (6 bases). This CDR3 spans 15 amino acids. The V end was cut by 7 bases, the J end by 3 bases, with 21 bases between. CDR1 is SQVTM and CDR2 is ANQGSEA in the germline V gene. The CDR3 DNA is TGCAGCGCCGCGCTGCCTCGAGGGGGGGACACTGAAGCTTTCTTT. Translating it yields CSAALPRGGDTEAFF.

This chain uses TRBV12-5 with TRBJ1-1; TRBD1 matches 7 bases. Per germline, CDR1 LGHNT and CDR2 FRNRAP. Trimming took 6 bases from V and 4 from J; bases not matched to a gene: 5. This CDR3 region has 13 residues. CDR3 in amino acids: CASGQGGITEAFF. In nucleotides, the CDR3 is TGTGCTAGTGGCCAAGGGGGCATCACTGAAGCTTTCTTT.

The V and J genes are TRBV11-2 and TRBJ1-1; D might be TRBD1 (5 bases). Germline CDR1 SGHAT, CDR2 FQNNGV. V lost 2 bases and J 0 bases, leaving 13 bases between the germline ends. The CDR3 is 16 amino acids. The CDR3 nucleotides are TGTGCCAGCAGCTTACGCAGGGCCGCGATGAACACTGAAGCTTTCTTT. Translated: CASSLRRAAMNTEAFF.

The rearrangement uses TRBV15 and TRBJ1-1; D might be TRBD1 (5 bases). V lost 0 bases and J lost 6, with 8 bases in between. CDR3 length: 13 amino acids. Germline CDR1 reads LNHNV; CDR2 reads YYDKDF (reference sequence). In nucleotides, the CDR3 is TGTGCCACCAGCAGAGATGGGGGGGCTGAAGCTTTCTTT. It specifies CATSRDGGAEAFF.

V usage is TRBV5-1 and J usage is TRBJ2-3; 9 nucleotides match TRBD2. Germline loops: CDR1 SGHRS, CDR2 YFSETQ. With 3 bases clipped from V and 0 bases from J, the junction kept 2 bases outside the gene matches. The CDR3 extends over 15 amino acids. This CDR3 reads CASSYSGSSTDTQYF. The CDR3, as DNA: TGCGCCAGCAGCTATAGCGGGAGTAGCACAGATACGCAGTATTTT.

This sequence joins TRBV2 and TRBJ2-1; 9 bases are a match to TRBD2. With 7 bases clipped from V and 10 bases from J, the junction kept 17 bases outside the gene matches. Germline V gene data show CDR1 as SNHLY and CDR2 as FYNNEI. This CDR3 region has 16 residues. The CDR3 is CASTLGGGGAMREQFF. DNA for the CDR3: TGTGCCAGCACTCTAGGGGGCGGGGGGGCCATGCGGGAGCAGTTCTTC. The full variable domain, in which reference TRBV2 and TRBJ2-1 provide the parts outside the CDR3, is EPEVTQTPSHQVTQMGQEVILRCVPISNHLYFYWYRQILGQKVEFLVSFYNNEISEKSEIFDDQFSVERPDGSNFTLKIRSTKLEDSAMYFCASTLGGGGAMREQFFGPGTRLTVL.

This chain links TRBV2 with TRBJ1-5; 10 nucleotides line up with TRBD1. There are 14 residues in the CDR3. V lost 6 bases, J lost 4 bases, and 3 bases stayed unmatched. The germline CDR1 and CDR2 sequences are SNHLY and FYNNEI. CDR3 amino acids: CASRGDRGNQPQHF. The CDR3 coding sequence is TGTGCCAGCAGAGGGGACAGGGGTAATCAGCCCCAGCATTTT.

V is TRBV4-2 and J is TRBJ2-2; 9 nucleotides line up with TRBD2. The V and J ends lost 0 bases and 2 bases, in that order; junction bases with no gene match: 4. This CDR3 region has 17 residues. Germline V gene data show CDR1 as LGHNA and CDR2 as YNFKEQ. The CDR3 here is CASSQDPAGGNTGELFF. DNA of the CDR3: TGTGCCAGCAGCCAAGATCCAGCGGGGGGTAACACCGGGGAGCTGTTTTTT.

This chain uses TRBV5-1 with TRBJ1-1; 9 bases are a match to TRBD1. Trimming removed 0 bases from V and 6 bases from J; junction bases left unmatched: 3. The CDR3 length is 14 residues. The germline V gene encodes CDR1 SGHRS and CDR2 YFSETQ. The DNA of the CDR3 is TGCGCCAGCAGCTTGGGGACAGGGGTCTCTGAAGCTTTCTTT. Amino acids: CASSLGTGVSEAFF.

This clone showed up just once. The gene calls are TRBV11-3 and TRBJ1-2; tentatively, D is TRBD1 (5 bases). The CDR3 spans 14 residues. Germline CDR1 is SGHNT and CDR2 is YENEEA. Trimming removed 4 bases from V and 4 bases from J, with 13 bases in between. CDR3 bases: TGTGCCAGCAGCTGGGCTTCCCAGGGCTATGGCTACACCTTC. This encodes CASSWASQGYGYTF.

The chain is built from TRBV6-1 and TRBJ1-3; D is unresolved. Germline CDR1 and CDR2: MNHNS and SASEGT. Trimming took off 4 bases at V and 5 bases at J, with 12 bases between the two ends. CDR3 size: 14 residues. The DNA for the CDR3 is TGTGCCAGCAGTGTTGTGAAGGAGCGAAACACCATATATTTT. This gives the protein CASSVVKERNTIYF.

The chain recombines TRBV5-1 with TRBJ2-7, with TRBD2 identical over 12 bases. Germline CDR1 and CDR2: SGHRS and YFSETQ. CDR3 length equals 15 residues. V lost 5 bases to trimming and J lost 4 bases; unmatched junction nucleotides: 7. CDR3 in DNA: TGCGCCAGCAGGCGACTAGCGGGAGAGTTATACGAGCAGTACTTC. Protein sequence: CASRRLAGELYEQYF.

A note on this clone: The conserved phenylalanine or tryptophan is not found at the CDR3 terminus, so this likely reflects a read error. The chain couples TRBV15 to TRBJ1-2; 7 positions match TRBD1. This CDR3 is 15 amino acids long. Looked up from germline, CDR1 is LNHNV and CDR2 is YYDKDF (reference sequence). With V trimmed by 3 bases and J by 3 bases, 7 bases remained unmatched. The CDR3 spells CATSRGDGQDYGYTI. CDR3 sequence (DNA): TGTGCCACCAGCAGGGGGGATGGACAGGACTATGGCTACACCATC.

V gene TRBV5-1 combines with J gene TRBJ2-7, with 8 bases identical to TRBD2. Unmatched junction bases numbered 4, after V lost 5 bases and J lost 0 bases. This CDR3 has 14 amino acids. Germline V CDR1 and CDR2: SGHRS, YFSETQ. CDR3 bases: TGCGCCAGCAGACCGGGGGGGAGCTCCTACGAGCAGTACTTC. Its protein product is CASRPGGSSYEQYF.

V and J are TRBV10-1 and TRBJ2-1; TRBD2 matches at 10 bases. Unmatched junction bases numbered 15, after V lost 0 bases and J lost 7 bases. The CDR3 extends over 19 amino acids. In germline, CDR1 is WNHNN, CDR2 SYGVQD (reference sequence). As DNA, the CDR3 is TGCGCCAGCAGTGAGTCAGGCAGGGCTAGCGGGAGTGGATGGAATGAGCAGTTCTTC. Its protein is CASSESGRASGSGWNEQFF.